This entry is about one TCR beta chain. Antigen: not known. This record belongs to a study of OX40 agonist ivuxolimab in advanced cancers. Study as a whole: Recorded diagnoses for dose-escalation patients were hepatocellular carcinoma, melanoma, renal cell or head and neck cancer. Prior anti-PD-1, anti-PD-L1 or anti-CTLA-4 therapy was allowed; around 43% had some.

Sequencing was performed with immunoSEQ multiplex PCR; in TCRdb, only in-frame clones are kept and a portion is missing. This sample has approximately 20,000 clones; roughly nine tenths occur once, and the top ten carry about 17%. Deletions cut 2 bases from V and 4 bases from J, with 15 bases between. The CDR3 is 16 amino acids. Germline V gene data show CDR1 as KGHSH and CDR2 as LQKENI. The study's findings and limits: With doses of 0.1-3.0 mg/kg, partial responders showed among the lowest clonal expansion.

Sequenced material: CD4+ or CD8+ T cells sorted from blood, taken in a trial of the OX40 agonist ivuxolimab. The origin of this receptor is an adult with an advanced solid tumor such as melanoma, head and neck, liver or kidney cancer. The rearrangement joins TRBV18 to TRBJ1-5; maybe TRBD1 (5 bases). CDR3 coding DNA: TGTGCCAGCTCACCAACCGACAGATACGAAAATCAGCCCCAGCATTTT. Encoded protein: CASSPTDRYENQPQHF.